This T cell receptor beta chain comes out of a study of blood T cell repertoires in COVID-19. Study summary: There were acute and convalescent COVID-19 samples, and they came from the United States, Italy and Spain. Sources were T cells, B-cell-depleted T cells, or PBMCs; the material itself was cDNA or gDNA.

J lost 6 bases, V lost 4 bases, and 8 bases had no gene match. CDR1 and CDR2 (germline): KGHDR, SFDVKD. This CDR3 is 15 amino acids long. Some clones are missing from TCRdb's copy, which holds only in-frame ones; the method was immunoSEQ multiplex PCR. The sample holds 250,000 to 300,000 clones, around 88% seen once. A Seattle source enrolled patients during active infection and followed them longitudinally. The TCR was taken from a woman in her seventies with COVID-19, enrolled during active disease. The V call is TRBV24-1, the J call TRBJ2-1; 7 nucleotides agree with TRBD1. Sequenced input: peripheral blood. The CDR3 spells CATSDQGDLSNEQFF. The CDR3 region has the DNA TGTGCCACCAGTGACCAGGGGGATTTGAGCAATGAGCAGTTCTTC.